This note documents a single T cell receptor (beta chain) sequence. This sample's treatment: PENTA 11 planned treatment interruption arm or continuous ART arm. A 3' RACE protocol on RNA, with unique molecular identifiers, produced the TCR library. Each CDR3 protein is one row after TCRdb ran MiXCR on the 3' RACE reads. Of tens of thousands of distinct CDR3 sequences listed, approximately 4.3% are singletons. Germline CDR1 is SGHRS and CDR2 is YFSETQ. The CDR3 spans 15 residues. With 4 bases removed from V and 1 base from J, the gap between germline ends came to 11 bases. This record belongs to a study of HIV-infected children after antiretroviral therapy interruption.

Sequenced here: CD45RA+ CD4+ T cells from PBMCs, pooled from several time points, sampled from a donor given antiretroviral therapy, either interrupted or continuous. The subset was: naive CD4+ CD45RA+ CD45RO- T cells. The TCR originated in a pool of human donors with HIV. The V call is TRBV5-1, the J call TRBJ2-2; D is unclear. The CDR3 is CASSPPPENTGELFF. The DNA of the CDR3 is TGCGCCAGCAGCCCCCCGCCCGAGAACACCGGGGAGCTGTTTTTT.